This TCR beta chain was sequenced for a study of technical replicates of blood from several donors. J was trimmed by 3 bases and V by 4 bases; bases with no gene match: 3. Looked up from germline, CDR1 is SGHRS and CDR2 is YFSETQ. This CDR3 region has 14 residues. Assay used: immunoSEQ multiplex PCR; TCRdb lists only in-frame clones, some missing. The repertoire includes approximately 87,000 clones, about 90% of them detected once, and around 0.37% sits in the top ten. In this sample, this clone turned up a few times. The sample taken for sequencing was T cells isolated from PBMCs. This sequence originates from a human donor in good health. Some clones in this sample may be carry-over from other donors' samples. The gene calls are TRBV5-1 and TRBJ2-1, with 8 nucleotides matching TRBD2. CDR3 in DNA: TGCGCCAGCAGCCAGAGCGGGGGCTACAATGAGCAGTTCTTC. Its protein is CASSQSGGYNEQFF.